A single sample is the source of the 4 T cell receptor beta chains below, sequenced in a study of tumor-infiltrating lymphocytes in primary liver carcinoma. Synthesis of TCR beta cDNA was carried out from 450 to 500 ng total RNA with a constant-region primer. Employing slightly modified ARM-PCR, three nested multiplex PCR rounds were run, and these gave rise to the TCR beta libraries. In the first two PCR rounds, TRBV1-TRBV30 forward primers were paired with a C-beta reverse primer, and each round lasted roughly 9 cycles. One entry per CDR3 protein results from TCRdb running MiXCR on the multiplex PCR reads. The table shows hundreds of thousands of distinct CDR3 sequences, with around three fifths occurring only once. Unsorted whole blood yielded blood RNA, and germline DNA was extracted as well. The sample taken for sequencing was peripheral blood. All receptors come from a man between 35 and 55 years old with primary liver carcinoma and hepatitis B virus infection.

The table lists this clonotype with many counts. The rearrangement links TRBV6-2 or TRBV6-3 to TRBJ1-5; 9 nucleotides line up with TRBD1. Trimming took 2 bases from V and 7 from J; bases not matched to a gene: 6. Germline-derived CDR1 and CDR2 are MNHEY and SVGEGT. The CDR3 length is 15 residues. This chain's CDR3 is CASSYTGGLGQPQHF. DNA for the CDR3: TGTGCCAGCAGTTACACAGGGGGCTTAGGACAGCCCCAGCATTTT.

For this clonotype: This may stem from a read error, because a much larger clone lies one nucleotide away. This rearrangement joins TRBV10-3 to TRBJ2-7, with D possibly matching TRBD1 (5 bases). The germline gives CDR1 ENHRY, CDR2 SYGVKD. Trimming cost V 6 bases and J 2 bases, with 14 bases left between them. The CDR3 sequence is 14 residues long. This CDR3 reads CAIRPDKATYEQYF. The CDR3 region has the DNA TGTGCCATCAGGCCGGACAAGGCGACCTACGAGCAGTACTTC.

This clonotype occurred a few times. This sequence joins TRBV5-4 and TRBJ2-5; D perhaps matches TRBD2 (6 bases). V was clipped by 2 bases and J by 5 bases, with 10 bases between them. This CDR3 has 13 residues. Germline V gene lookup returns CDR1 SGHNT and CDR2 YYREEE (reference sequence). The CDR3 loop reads CASSFRGTETQYF. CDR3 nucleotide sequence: TGTGCCAGCAGCTTCAGAGGGACTGAGACCCAGTACTTC.

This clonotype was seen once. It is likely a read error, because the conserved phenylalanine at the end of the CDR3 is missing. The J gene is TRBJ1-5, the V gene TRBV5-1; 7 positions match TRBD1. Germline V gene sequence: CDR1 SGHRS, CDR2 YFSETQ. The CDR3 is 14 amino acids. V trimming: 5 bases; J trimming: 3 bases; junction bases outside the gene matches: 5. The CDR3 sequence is CASSPGQINQPQHI. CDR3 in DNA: TGCGCCAGCAGTCCGGGACAGATCAATCAGCCCCAGCATATT.